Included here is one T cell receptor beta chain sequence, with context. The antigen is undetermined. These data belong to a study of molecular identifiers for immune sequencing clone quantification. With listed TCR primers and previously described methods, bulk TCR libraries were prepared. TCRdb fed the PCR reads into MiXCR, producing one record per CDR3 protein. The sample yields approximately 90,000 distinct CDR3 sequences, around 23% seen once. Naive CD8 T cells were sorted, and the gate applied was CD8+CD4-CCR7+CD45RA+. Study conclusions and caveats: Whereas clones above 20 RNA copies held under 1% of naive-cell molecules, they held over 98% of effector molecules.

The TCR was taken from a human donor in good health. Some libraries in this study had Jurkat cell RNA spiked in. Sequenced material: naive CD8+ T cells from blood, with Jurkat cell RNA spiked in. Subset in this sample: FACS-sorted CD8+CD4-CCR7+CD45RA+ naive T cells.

CDR3 region: CSVEAGTGSYEQYF. DNA of the CDR3: TGCAGCGTTGAAGCCGGGACGGGCTCCTACGAGCAGTACTTC. This rearrangement joins TRBV29-1 to TRBJ2-7; D could derive from TRBD1 or TRBD2 (5 bases each). Per germline, CDR1 SQVTM and CDR2 ANQGSEA. The CDR3 has 14 residues. The germline V and J ends were trimmed by 1 base and 0 bases, with 10 bases remaining between them.